A single sample gave rise to the 7 T cell receptor beta chains below, sequenced in a study of beta chain features in type 1 diabetes. Expressed TCRB transcripts got sequenced, as all isolated RNA was reverse transcribed. Data came from immunoSEQ multiplex PCR; TCRdb stores just in-frame clones and leaves some out. Here the sample spans a few hundred thousand clones, around 20% being singletons. Sequenced input: naive CD4+ T cells from blood. Receptor source: a woman between 18 and 30 years old in good health.

The chain couples TRBV29-1 to TRBJ2-7; 8 bases fit TRBD1. The V gene's germline CDR1 is SQVTM and CDR2 ANQGSEA. This CDR3 comprises 14 residues. V lost 7 bases and J lost 2; bases outside the gene matches: 10. CDR3 residues: CSAASGQGPYEQYF. In nucleotides, the CDR3 is TGCAGCGCCGCAAGCGGACAGGGACCCTACGAGCAGTACTTC.

This chain uses TRBV5-1 with TRBJ2-2, with D perhaps matching TRBD1 (6 bases). V was shortened by 0 bases and J by 1 base, with 10 bases between the two germline ends. The germline V gene encodes CDR1 SGHRS and CDR2 YFSETQ. The CDR3 is 16 residues long. The CDR3, as DNA: TGCGCCAGCAGCTTGGAAGGGGGATGGAACACCGGGGAGCTGTTTTTT. Amino acids: CASSLEGGWNTGELFF. Variable domain in full (rest from reference TRBV5-1 and TRBJ2-2): KAGVTQTPRYLIKTRGQQVTLSCSPISGHRSVSWYQQTPGQGLQFLFEYFSETQRNKGNFPGRFSGRQFSNSRSEMNVSTLELGDSALYLCASSLEGGWNTGELFFGEGSRLTVL.

The table lists this clone with a few counts. This chain links TRBV7-2 with TRBJ1-6; 10 positions match TRBD1. V dropped 1 base and J dropped 7; count of bases not matched to a gene: 4. Germline CDR1 is SGHTA and CDR2 is FQGNSA. The CDR3 covers 16 residues. The CDR3 spells CASSLVRDRGNSPLHF. CDR3 bases: TGTGCCAGCAGCTTAGTGAGGGACAGGGGCAATTCACCCCTCCACTTT. The whole variable domain, filled in from reference TRBV7-2 and TRBJ1-6, reads GAGVSQSPSNKVTEKGKDVELRCDPISGHTALYWYRQSLGQGLEFLIYFQGNSAPDKSGLPSDRFSAERTGGSVSTLTIQRTQQEDSAVYLCASSLVRDRGNSPLHFGNGTRLTVT.

The genes are TRBV4-2 and TRBJ1-6; TRBD1 is a possible D gene (6 bases). CDR3 length: 17 amino acids. Trimming took 4 bases from V and 0 from J, leaving 13 bases between them. Germline assignment: CDR1 LGHNA and CDR2 YNFKEQ. CDR3 DNA sequence: TGTGCCAGCAGCCGACCGGACAGAGCCTCCTATAATTCACCCCTCCACTTT. As protein: CASSRPDRASYNSPLHF.

J is TRBJ2-5 and V is TRBV27; D possibly corresponds to TRBD1 (5 bases). Per the germline V gene, CDR1 is MNHEY and CDR2 is SMNVEV (reference sequence). CDR3 length equals 15 residues. V was trimmed by 6 bases and J by 1 base, leaving 15 bases between them. CDR3 DNA sequence: TGTGCCAGCAGCGGACGGTGGGGCGGCCAAGAGACCCAGTACTTC. Its translation: CASSGRWGGQETQYF.

This chain uses TRBV6-1 with TRBJ1-2; D not resolved. The CDR3 contains 14 residues. Trimming took 3 bases from V and 7 from J, leaving 15 bases between them. Germline loops: CDR1 MNHNS, CDR2 SASEGT. The CDR3 spells CASSDGRAEAGYTF. The CDR3 DNA sequence: TGTGCCAGCAGTGATGGACGGGCGGAGGCTGGCTACACCTTC.

This clone was detected a few times. The chain links TRBV19 to TRBJ2-3; no reliable D call. The CDR3 loop spans 12 amino acids. Germline loops: CDR1 LNHDA, CDR2 SQIVND (reference sequence). Trimming shortened V by 4 bases and J by 0 bases, and 2 bases separated the two germline ends. This CDR3 reads CASSTSTDTQYF. The DNA of the CDR3 is TGTGCCAGTAGTACTAGCACAGATACGCAGTATTTT.